This TCR beta chain was retrieved from a study of T cells in Graves' hyperthyroidism and ophthalmopathy. The wider study: Initial diagnosis, before any treatment, was when peripheral blood was collected.

The study enrolled patients aged 18 to 65 with newly diagnosed hyperthyroidism of under 2 months' duration. The study left out patients who had uncontrolled infection, other autoimmune disease, pregnancy or lactation. This CDR3 region has 14 residues. CDR1 is SGHDT and CDR2 is YYEEEE in the germline V gene. V was pared by 4 bases and J by 7 bases, with 9 bases of the junction left unmatched. It was RNA transcripts that yielded the amplified TCR beta CDR3 regions. Primed by the HTBI set, a first-round RT-PCR was run on the TCR CDR3. TCRdb re-called the multiplex PCR reads with MiXCR, one entry per CDR3 protein. In the table there are 350,000 to 450,000 distinct CDR3 sequences, 14% of which are singletons.

J is TRBJ2-7 and V is TRBV5-6, with 9 bases fitting TRBD1. The clonotype comes from a woman aged 55-70 years with Graves' hyperthyroidism. The sequencing sample was made of blood. CDR3: CASSGGTGRGEQYF. The DNA for the CDR3 is TGTGCCAGCAGCGGCGGGACAGGGAGGGGGGAGCAGTACTTC.